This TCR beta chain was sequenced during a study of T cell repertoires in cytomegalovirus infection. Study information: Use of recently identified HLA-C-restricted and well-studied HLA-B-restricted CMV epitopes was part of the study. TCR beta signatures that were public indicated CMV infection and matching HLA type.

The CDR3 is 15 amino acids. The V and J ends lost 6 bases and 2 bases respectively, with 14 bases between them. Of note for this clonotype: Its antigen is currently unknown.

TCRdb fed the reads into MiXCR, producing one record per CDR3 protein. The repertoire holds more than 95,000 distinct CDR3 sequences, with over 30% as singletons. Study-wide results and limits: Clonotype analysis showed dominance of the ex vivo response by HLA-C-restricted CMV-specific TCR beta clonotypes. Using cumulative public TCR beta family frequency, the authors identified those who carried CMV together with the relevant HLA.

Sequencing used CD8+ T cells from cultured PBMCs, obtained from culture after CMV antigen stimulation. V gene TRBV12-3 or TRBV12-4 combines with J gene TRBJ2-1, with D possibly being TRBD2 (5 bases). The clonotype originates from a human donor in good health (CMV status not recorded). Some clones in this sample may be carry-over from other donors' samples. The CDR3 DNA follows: TGTGCCAGCAGCTTCCTAGCAGCGGCCTACAATGAGCAGTTCTTC. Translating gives CASSFLAAAYNEQFF.